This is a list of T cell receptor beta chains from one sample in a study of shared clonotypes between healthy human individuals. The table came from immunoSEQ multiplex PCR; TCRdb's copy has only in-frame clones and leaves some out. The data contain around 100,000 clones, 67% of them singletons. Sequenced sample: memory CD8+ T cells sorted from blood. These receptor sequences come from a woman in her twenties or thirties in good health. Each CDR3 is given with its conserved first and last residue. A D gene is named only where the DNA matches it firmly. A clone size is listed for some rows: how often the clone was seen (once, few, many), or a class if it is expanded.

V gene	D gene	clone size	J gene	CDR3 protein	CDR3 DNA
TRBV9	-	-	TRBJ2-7	CASSAFGSSQPLREQYF	TGTGCCAGCAGCGCCTTCGGTAGTAGCCAGCCCCTAAGGGAGCAGTACTTC
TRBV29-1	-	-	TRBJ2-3	CSVEGGRSPKGYF	TGCAGCGTCGAAGGGGGAAGGTCCCCCAAGGGGTATTTT
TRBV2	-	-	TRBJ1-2	CASSEATGKVVYTF	TGTGCCAGCAGTGAAGCGACGGGGAAAGTCGTCTACACCTTC
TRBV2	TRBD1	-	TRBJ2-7	CASSAEGTGLYEQYF	TGTGCCAGCAGTGCGGAAGGGACAGGGTTGTACGAGCAGTACTTC
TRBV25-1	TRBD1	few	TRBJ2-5	CASSEEQGSTGTQYF	TGTGCCAGCAGTGAAGAACAGGGGTCCACGGGGACCCAGTACTTC
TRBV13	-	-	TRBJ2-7	CASSLEGSGSYEQYF	TGTGCCAGCAGCTTAGAGGGGTCGGGGTCCTACGAGCAGTACTTC
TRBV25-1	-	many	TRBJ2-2	CASSDWGPSPTGELFF	TGTGCCAGCAGTGATTGGGGACCCAGTCCAACCGGGGAGCTGTTTTTT
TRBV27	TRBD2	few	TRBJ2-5	CASSFRTPGLATQETQYF	TGTGCCAGCAGTTTTAGAACGCCGGGACTAGCGACCCAAGAGACCCAGTACTTC
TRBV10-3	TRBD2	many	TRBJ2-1	CAISDLAETYNEQFF	TGTGCCATCAGTGATCTAGCGGAGACCTACAATGAGCAGTTCTTC
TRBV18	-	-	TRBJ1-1	CASSPPVPGVITEAFF	TGTGCCAGCTCACCACCTGTCCCAGGGGTAATCACTGAAGCTTTCTTT
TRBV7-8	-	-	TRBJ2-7	CASGGISISYEQYF	TGTGCCAGCGGGGGGATCTCCATCTCCTACGAGCAGTACTTC
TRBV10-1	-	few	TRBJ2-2	CASSETATGELFF	TGCGCCAGCAGTGAAACAGCCACCGGGGAGCTGTTTTTT
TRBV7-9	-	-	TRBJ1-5	CASSFGGPQHF	TGTGCCAGCAGCTTTGGTGGGCCCCAGCATTTT
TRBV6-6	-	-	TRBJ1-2	CASSYSYPLYNGYTF	TGTGCCAGCAGTTACTCGTATCCTCTCTACAATGGCTACACCTTC
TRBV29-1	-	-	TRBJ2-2	CSVEDLDGELFF	TGCAGCGTTGAAGATCTCGACGGGGAGCTGTTTTTT
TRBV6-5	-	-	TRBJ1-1	CASSYSEVTEAFF	TGTGCCAGCAGTTACTCGGAAGTTACTGAAGCTTTCTTT
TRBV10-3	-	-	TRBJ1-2	CAISDPAKGPPGYTF	TGTGCCATCAGTGACCCCGCCAAGGGGCCCCCGGGCTACACCTTC
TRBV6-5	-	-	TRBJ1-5	CASSYGQGNQPQHF	TGTGCCAGCAGTTACGGGCAAGGCAATCAGCCCCAGCATTTT
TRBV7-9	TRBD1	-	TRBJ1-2	CASRPGGEIHGYTF	TGTGCCAGCAGACCAGGGGGCGAGATCCATGGCTACACCTTC
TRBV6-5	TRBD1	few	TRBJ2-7	CASSFTPDRGSEQYF	TGTGCCAGCAGTTTTACACCGGACAGGGGGAGTGAGCAGTACTTC
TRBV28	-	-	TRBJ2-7	CASRGGTGGTSGIYEQYF	TGTGCCAGCAGGGGCGGGACAGGGGGAACTAGCGGGATCTACGAGCAGTACTTC
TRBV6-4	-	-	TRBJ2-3	CASSPFFRGSSTDTQYF	TGTGCCAGCAGCCCATTTTTCCGGGGATCTAGCACAGATACGCAGTATTTT
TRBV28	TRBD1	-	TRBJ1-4	CASRTGTDLTANEKLFF	TGTGCCAGCAGGACCGGGACAGACCTTACAGCTAATGAAAAACTGTTTTTT
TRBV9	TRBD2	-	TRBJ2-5	CASSSLAGQETQYF	TGTGCCAGCAGCTCTCTAGCGGGACAAGAGACCCAGTACTTC
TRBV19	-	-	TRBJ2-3	CASSMLAGFTDTQYF	TGTGCCAGTAGTATGTTGGCGGGATTCACAGATACGCAGTATTTT
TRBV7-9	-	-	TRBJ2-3	CASSLVGDTQYF	TGTGCCAGCAGCTTAGTTGGAGATACGCAGTATTTT
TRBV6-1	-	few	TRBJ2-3	CASSERPGAGDTQYF	TGTGCCAGCAGTGAAAGACCGGGAGCAGGGGATACGCAGTATTTT
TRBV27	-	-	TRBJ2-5	CASSKQGFGETQYF	TGTGCCAGCAGCAAACAGGGATTCGGGGAGACCCAGTACTTC
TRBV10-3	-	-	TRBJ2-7	CAIMSPLSYEQYF	TGTGCCATCATGTCCCCCCTCTCCTACGAGCAGTACTTC
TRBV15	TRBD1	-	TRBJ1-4	CATSSPTGDNEKLFF	TGTGCCACCAGCAGTCCGACAGGGGATAATGAAAAACTGTTTTTT
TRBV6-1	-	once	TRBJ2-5	CASSLKTEQETQYF	TGTGCCAGCAGTCTAAAGACAGAACAAGAGACCCAGTACTTC
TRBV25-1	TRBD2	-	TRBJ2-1	CASSETSGRNEQFF	TGTGCCAGCAGTGAGACTAGCGGGAGAAATGAGCAGTTCTTC
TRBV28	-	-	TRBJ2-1	CASSFTRNNEQFF	TGTGCCAGCAGTTTCACAAGAAACAATGAGCAGTTCTTC
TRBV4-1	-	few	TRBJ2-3	CASSQEGGWSDTQYF	TGCGCCAGCAGCCAAGAGGGGGGATGGTCAGATACGCAGTATTTT
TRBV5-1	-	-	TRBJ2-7	CASSLGGPYEQYF	TGCGCCAGCAGCTTGGGAGGACCCTACGAGCAGTACTTC
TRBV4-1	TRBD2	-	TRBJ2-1	CASSRTGTSGRVNEQFF	TGCGCCAGCAGCCGGACCGGGACTAGCGGGAGGGTGAATGAGCAGTTCTTC
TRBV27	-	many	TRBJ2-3	CASSLSVPLTDTQYF	TGTGCCAGCAGTTTATCAGTGCCATTAACGGATACGCAGTATTTT
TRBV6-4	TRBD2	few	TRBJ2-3	CASSGDYSTDTQYF	TGTGCCAGCAGTGGGGACTACAGCACAGATACGCAGTATTTT
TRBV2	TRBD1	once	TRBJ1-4	CASSPGTGDEKLFF	TGTGCCAGCAGTCCCGGGACAGGGGATGAAAAACTGTTTTTT
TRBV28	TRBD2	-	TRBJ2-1	CASSLVAGALEQFF	TGTGCCAGCAGTCTAGTAGCGGGAGCGCTTGAGCAGTTCTTC
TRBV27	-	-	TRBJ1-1	CASSQEPGGLPNTEAFF	TGTGCCAGCAGCCAAGAGCCTGGGGGGCTACCGAACACTGAAGCTTTCTTT
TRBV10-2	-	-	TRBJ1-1	CASSWGIEAFF	TGCGCCAGCAGTTGGGGGATAGAAGCTTTCTTT